Given below is one T cell receptor (beta chain) in context. This clonotype was seen a single time. Its recognized antigen is unknown. Per-nucleotide qualities are absent, and no much larger clonotype sits a single base away. One read alone lends weak support. RNA was extracted using the RNeasy kit, and about 0.45 to 1 microgram was reverse transcribed with random hexamers. The immunoSEQ multiplex PCR assay, which covers 54 Vbeta and 13 Jbeta segments, was used to amplify TCR beta CDR3 regions. To correct PCR amplification bias, a synthetic template baseline was used for both primer optimization and computational correction. As for the authors' bioinformatics: Reads were annotated to V, D and J genes according to IMGT and were analyzed with immunoSEQ Analyzer, with only productive sequences retained. Clonality was computed as one minus Shannon entropy normalized by log2 of the number of productive unique sequences. For each patient and control, public and private clones were evaluated within the 100 most prevalent clones. A clone was defined as Susac-specific if it was absent from the healthy and MS cohorts, from some 1,100 published viral clones and from other ImmuneACCESS disease sequences. Clones were called with MiXCR by TCRdb after fastp trimmed the public reads at Q25, and only in-frame beta chains were retained. Entries that share a CDR3 protein sequence are merged under the most common genes and DNA. These V and J calls are TCRdb output, not the study's own analysis. For this sample the table gives roughly 170,000 distinct CDR3 sequences, of which roughly 92% were detected only once. The ten largest make up approximately 0.094% of the sample.

Peripheral blood CD8+ and CD4+ T cells from healthy donors, Susac syndrome patients and multiple sclerosis patients were profiled using high-throughput TCR beta sequencing. Treatment-naive patients with stable or active relapsing-remitting disease fulfilling revised McDonald criteria were used as multiple sclerosis controls. CD8+ TEMRA cells were enriched by FACS, while bulk CD8+ and CD4+ T cells were purified by magnetic negative isolation. Blood was drawn into EDTA tubes, processed within 24 hours, and PBMCs were isolated by density gradient centrifugation. PBMCs destined for TCR sequencing were cryopreserved in liquid nitrogen and later thawed in a 37 °C water bath. Purity of sorted or isolated CD4+, CD8+ and CD8+ TEMRA cells was at least 90%. This specimen comes from a study of CD8 T cells in Susac syndrome (dated by TCRdb to the late 2010s). In terms of the full investigation: Repertoire sequencing was used to test whether CD8+ T cell activation and differentiation in Susac syndrome was antigen driven.

Summary of the overall study and its limitations: The number of individuals in the TCR sequencing and HLA analysis was acknowledged as relatively small.

The CDR3 contains 17 residues, cysteine and phenylalanine counted. Here the CDR3 DNA is all that survives: 51 bases in frame from base 1. V has 1 base trimmed and J has 2 bases trimmed; junction bases matching no gene number 5. Per the germline V gene, MDHEN is the CDR1 and SYDVKM is the CDR2. The sequence derives from a human donor with multiple sclerosis. The sequence is built from TRBV28 and TRBJ2-5, and TRBD2 aligns with 12 junction nucleotides. The specimen was CD4+ T cells from PBMCs. The CDR3 loop reads CASSLYGLAGGQETQYF. The nucleotides read TGTGCCAGCAGTTTATATGGGCTAGCGGGAGGGCAAGAGACCCAGTACTTC. Supplemented by the reference TRBV28 and TRBJ2-5 proteins around the CDR3, the complete variable domain is DVKVTQSSRYLVKRTGEKVFLECVQDMDHENMFWYRQDPGLGLRLIYFSYDVKMKEKGDIPEGYSVSREKKERFSLILESASTNQTSMYLCASSLYGLAGGQETQYFGPGTRLLVL.